The entry below gives a single TCR beta chain sequence along with its context. This receptor's antigen is unknown. Qualities for individual bases were not recorded, and no much larger clone is one base off. The data were taken from a study of post-analysis software for immune sequencing data (dated by TCRdb to 2015 to 2017). Regarding the complete study: Recorded disease courses included relapsing-remitting, secondary progressive and progressive-relapsing multiple sclerosis, with some patients lacking subtype annotation. The patient repertoires were compared against 11 previously published healthy control repertoires obtained from donors aged 6 to 25 years. A subset of samples was prepared in parallel using single-end sample barcoding, then pooled and co-amplified after Illumina adapter ligation. Broader findings and caveats from the paper: Significantly higher frequencies in patients than in controls were found for roughly 5 TRBV segments, including TRBV5-6, TRBV5-1 and TRBV20-1. Direct clustering with F measure showed strong co-clustering of samples prepared in the same batch, prompting a batch-effect correction. The multiple sclerosis patient group was slightly younger than the control group. Normalized Chao1 diversity was significantly lower in multiple sclerosis patients than controls, suggesting substantial peripheral T-cell clonal expansion.

TCR beta repertoires were profiled from peripheral blood of 10 to 15 young patients with multiple sclerosis to demonstrate the VDJtools post-analysis software. The multiple sclerosis patients were children and adolescents ranging in age from 6 to 15 years. The library was made by PCR. The instrument was an Illumina HiSeq 2500. To reduce PCR and sequencing biases, unique molecular identifiers were built into the TCR beta cDNA libraries. Some 500,000 cDNA molecules were obtained per 1 to 10 million input T cells, so each molecule approximated one T cell. The patient libraries were prepared and sequenced with the same protocol used for the earlier healthy control dataset. Within a given batch, samples were prepared together, multiplexed and sequenced on the same HiSeq lane. The study's own analysis went as follows. MIGEC was used to process the raw barcoded reads, and molecular identifier groups with only a single read were discarded before consensus assembly and CDR3 extraction. Clonotype tables were post-analysed with VDJtools, and diversity was normalized by down-sampling all datasets to the smallest sample size. In repertoire overlap clustering, CDR3 amino acid sequences, but not nucleotide sequences, were matched to correct batch-related cross-sample contamination. TCRdb redid the processing of the public reads, applying fastp at Q25 and MiXCR, and retained in-frame beta chains. All rows with the same CDR3 protein become a single entry with the most common DNA and genes. The V and J calls and clone size are TCRdb's, not the authors'. Within this sample are 650,000 to 900,000 distinct CDR3 sequences, with more than 45% of them counted one time only. Clones ranked in the top ten supply just under 5% of the sample.

From the cysteine up to the phenylalanine, the CDR3 has a length of 16 residues. Only the CDR3 DNA stays, 48 bases, in frame from base 1. Based on the germline V gene, the CDR1 and CDR2 sequences are SGHRS and YFSETQ. Trimming leaves V shorter by 3 bases and J shorter by 15 bases, with the junction holding 16 bases beyond the gene matches. The receptor's source is a girl aged 10 to 17 with multiple sclerosis. The rearranged chain carries TRBV5-1 and TRBJ2-1; the central 12 bases match TRBD2. Sequenced material: blood. The DNA sequence is given as TGCGCCAGCAGCTCCCTGACTAGCGGGAGCCCTCTGGGCCGGTTCTTC. Translated, this gives CASSSLTSGSPLGRFF.